This T cell receptor (beta chain) was found in a study of T-cell reconstitution after alpha-beta-depleted transplantation in children. Preparation of the TCRbeta library used unique molecular identifiers. MiXCR, applied by TCRdb to the PCR reads, yields one record per CDR3 protein. Seen here are around 420,000 distinct CDR3 sequences, 15% to 20% observed once, and the top ten hold roughly 27%. This clonotype was counted at least ten times. The V and J ends lost 6 bases and 4 bases, in that order; junction bases with no gene match: 5. The CDR3 spans 14 residues. Material: PBMCs, mostly from graft donor cells, obtained 360 days after TCRalphabeta/CD19-depleted stem cell transplant. The chain is built from TRBV12-3 or TRBV12-4 and TRBJ2-7; TRBD2 aligns across 11 bases. This receptor was taken from a boy younger than two who had a stem cell transplant for Wiskott-Aldrich syndrome, so the T cells may come from the graft donor. The CDR3 DNA is TGTGCCAGCAGGGTAGCGGGAGGGCCTTACGAGCAGTACTTC. Its protein is CASRVAGGPYEQYF.